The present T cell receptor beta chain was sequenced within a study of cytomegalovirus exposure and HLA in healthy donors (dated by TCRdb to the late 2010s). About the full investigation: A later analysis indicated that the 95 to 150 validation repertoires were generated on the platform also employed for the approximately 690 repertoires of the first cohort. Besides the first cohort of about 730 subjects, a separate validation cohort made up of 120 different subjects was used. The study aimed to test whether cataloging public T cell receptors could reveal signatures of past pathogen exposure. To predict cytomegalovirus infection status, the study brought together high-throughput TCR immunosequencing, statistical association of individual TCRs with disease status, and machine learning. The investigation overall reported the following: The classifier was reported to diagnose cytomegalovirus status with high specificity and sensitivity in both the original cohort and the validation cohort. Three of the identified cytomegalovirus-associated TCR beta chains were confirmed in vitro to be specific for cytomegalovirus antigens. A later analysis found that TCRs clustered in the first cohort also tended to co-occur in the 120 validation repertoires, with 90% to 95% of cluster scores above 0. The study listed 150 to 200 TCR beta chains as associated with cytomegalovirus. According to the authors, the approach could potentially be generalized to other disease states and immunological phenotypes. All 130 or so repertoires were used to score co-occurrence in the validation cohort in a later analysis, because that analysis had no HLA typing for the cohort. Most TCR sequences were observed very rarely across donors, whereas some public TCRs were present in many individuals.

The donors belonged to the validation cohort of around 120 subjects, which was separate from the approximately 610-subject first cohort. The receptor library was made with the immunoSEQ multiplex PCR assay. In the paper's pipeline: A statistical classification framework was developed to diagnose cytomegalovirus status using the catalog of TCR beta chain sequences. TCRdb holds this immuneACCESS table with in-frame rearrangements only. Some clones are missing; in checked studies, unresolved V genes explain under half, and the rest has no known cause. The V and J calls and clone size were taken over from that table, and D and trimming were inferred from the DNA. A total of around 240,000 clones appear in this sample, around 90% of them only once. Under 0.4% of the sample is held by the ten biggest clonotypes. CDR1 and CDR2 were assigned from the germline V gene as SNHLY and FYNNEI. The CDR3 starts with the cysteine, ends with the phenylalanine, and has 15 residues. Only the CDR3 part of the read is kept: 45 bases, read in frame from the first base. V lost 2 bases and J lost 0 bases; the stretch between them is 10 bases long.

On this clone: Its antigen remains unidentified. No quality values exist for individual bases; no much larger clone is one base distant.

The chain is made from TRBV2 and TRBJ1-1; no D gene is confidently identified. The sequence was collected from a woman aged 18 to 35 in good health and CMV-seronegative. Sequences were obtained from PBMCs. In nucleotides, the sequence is TGTGCCAGCAGTGAAAACAGTTACCTGAACACTGAAGCTTTCTTT. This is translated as CASSENSYLNTEAFF.